This entry describes one TCR beta chain. Patients at the Seattle site were enrolled during active infection and followed longitudinally. The sample is drawn from a study of blood T cell repertoires in COVID-19. Overall study context: Acute and convalescent COVID-19 samples came from the United States, Italy and Spain.

Libraries were prepared by immunoSEQ multiplex PCR; TCRdb keeps only in-frame clonotypes and omits some of them. Here the sample spans 55,000 to 70,000 clones, about nine tenths being singletons. V was cut by 4 bases and J by 10 bases, with 12 bases left in between. The germline V gene encodes CDR1 MNHEY and CDR2 SVGEGT. The CDR3 is 12 amino acids. V usage is TRBV6-2 or TRBV6-3 and J usage is TRBJ2-3, with D possibly being TRBD2 (5 bases). Sequenced sample: peripheral blood. This sequence originates from a woman aged 80 or over with COVID-19, enrolled during active disease. CDR3 bases: TGTGCCAGCAGTTTACTAGTGGTCCCGCAGTATTTT. This translates into CASSLLVVPQYF.